This T cell receptor (beta chain) emerged from a study of blood T cells in healthy people across ages. A second PCR, run for about 7 to 11 cycles, used a sample-barcoded 5' primer plus a J-beta primer mix. MiXCR, run by TCRdb on the 5' RACE reads, gives a single entry per CDR3 protein. The sample yields 1.5 million to 2 million distinct CDR3 sequences, 28% seen once. This clonotype turned up a few times. The source of this sequence is a woman aged 30 to 39 in good health. Sequencing was carried out using blood.

The CDR3 loop reads CASREQGNYGYTF. CDR3 nucleotides: TGTGCCAGCAGGGAACAGGGAAACTATGGCTACACCTTC. The chain combines TRBV12-3 or TRBV12-4 with TRBJ1-2; tentative D call: TRBD1 (6 bases). The V end lost 6 bases, the J end lost 2 bases, and 10 bases lay between the germline ends. The CDR3 extends over 13 amino acids.